This T cell receptor (beta chain) was sequenced during a study of siplizumab effects on memory and regulatory T cells. Study-wide results and limits: Memory cells seemed less diverse than naive T cells, which also seemed major contributors to the alloresponse.

Worth noting for this clone: The antigen remains undetermined.

Method: immunoSEQ multiplex PCR; TCRdb's copy keeps in-frame clones and lacks some. Found here are 100,000 to 120,000 clones, around 90% of them singletons; the top ten hold roughly 1.4%. The length of the CDR3 is 16 residues. Germline lookup yields CDR1 KGHSH and CDR2 LQKENI. V was cut by 1 base and J by 2 bases, with 13 bases left in between. This TCR was sampled from a human donor in good health. The chain recombines TRBV18 with TRBJ2-3, with D perhaps matching TRBD1 or TRBD2 (5 bases each). Sequencing was done on a sample of CD4+ T cells sorted from blood. The CDR3: CASSPLGPRITDTQYF. The DNA of the CDR3 is TGTGCCAGCTCACCACTGGGACCCAGGATCACAGATACGCAGTATTTT.